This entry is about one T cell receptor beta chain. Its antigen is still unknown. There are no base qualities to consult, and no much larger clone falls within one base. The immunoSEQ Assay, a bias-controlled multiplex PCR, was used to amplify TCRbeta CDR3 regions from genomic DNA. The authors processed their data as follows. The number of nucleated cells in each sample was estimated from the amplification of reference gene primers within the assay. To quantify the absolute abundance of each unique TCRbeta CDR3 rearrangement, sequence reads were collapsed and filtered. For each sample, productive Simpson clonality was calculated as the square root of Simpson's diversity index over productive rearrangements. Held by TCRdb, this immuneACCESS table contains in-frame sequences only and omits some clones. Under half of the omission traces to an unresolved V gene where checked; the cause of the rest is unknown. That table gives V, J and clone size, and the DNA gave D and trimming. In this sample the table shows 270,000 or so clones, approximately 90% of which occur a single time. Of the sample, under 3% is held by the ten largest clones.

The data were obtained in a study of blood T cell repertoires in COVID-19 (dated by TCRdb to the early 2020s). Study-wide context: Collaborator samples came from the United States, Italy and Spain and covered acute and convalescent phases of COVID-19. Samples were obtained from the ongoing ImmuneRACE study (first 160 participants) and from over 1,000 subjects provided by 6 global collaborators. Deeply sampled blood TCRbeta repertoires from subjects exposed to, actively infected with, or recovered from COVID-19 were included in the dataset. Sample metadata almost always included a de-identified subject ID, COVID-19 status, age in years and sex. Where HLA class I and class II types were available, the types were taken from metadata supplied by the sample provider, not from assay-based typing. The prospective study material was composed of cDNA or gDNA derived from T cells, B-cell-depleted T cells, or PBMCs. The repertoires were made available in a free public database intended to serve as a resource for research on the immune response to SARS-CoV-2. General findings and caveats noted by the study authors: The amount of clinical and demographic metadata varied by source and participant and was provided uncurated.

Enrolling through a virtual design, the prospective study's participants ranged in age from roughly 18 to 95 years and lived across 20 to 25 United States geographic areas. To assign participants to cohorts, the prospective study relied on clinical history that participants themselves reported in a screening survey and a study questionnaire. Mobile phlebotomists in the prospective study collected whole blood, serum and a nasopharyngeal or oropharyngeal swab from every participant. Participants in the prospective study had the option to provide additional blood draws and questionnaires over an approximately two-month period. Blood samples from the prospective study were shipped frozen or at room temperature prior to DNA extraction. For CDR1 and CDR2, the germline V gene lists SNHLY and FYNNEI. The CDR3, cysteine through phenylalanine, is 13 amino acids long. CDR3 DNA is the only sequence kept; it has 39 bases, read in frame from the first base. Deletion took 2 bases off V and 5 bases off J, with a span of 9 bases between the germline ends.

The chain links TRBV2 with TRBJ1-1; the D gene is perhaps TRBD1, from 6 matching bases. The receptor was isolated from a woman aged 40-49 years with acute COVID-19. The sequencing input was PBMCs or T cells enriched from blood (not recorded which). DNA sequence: TGTGCCAGCAGTGAAAGGGGGGGGACTGAAGCTTTCTTT. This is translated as CASSERGGTEAFF.